The next 5 T cell receptor beta chains were all read from a single sample in a study of blood T cell repertoires in COVID-19. Assay: immunoSEQ multiplex PCR; the TCRdb copy retains only in-frame clones and omits some. The profile shows approximately 230,000 clones, around nine tenths of them singletons. Sequencing was carried out using peripheral blood. These receptors came from a man aged 80 or over with acute or convalescent COVID-19.

The chain couples TRBV29-1 to TRBJ2-7; 7 nucleotides align to TRBD1. The germline gives CDR1 SQVTM, CDR2 ANQGSEA. The V gene end was trimmed by 6 bases and the J gene end by 0 bases; junction bases not matched to a gene: 11. The CDR3 extends over 15 amino acids. CDR3 protein: CSVLGTAGASYEQYF. For the CDR3, the DNA is TGCAGCGTCCTTGGGACAGCTGGGGCCTCCTACGAGCAGTACTTC.

Note on this clone: The junction does not match germline at one end; this may be a read error. The rearrangement uses TRBV9 and TRBJ2-1, with D perhaps TRBD1 (7 bases). The CDR3 is 15 residues long. CDR1 and CDR2 (germline): SGDLS, YYNGEE. The CDR3 spells CASSLGGQTYHEQFF. In DNA, the CDR3 is TGTGCCAGCAGCCTGGGGGGACAGACCTACCATGAGCAGTTCTTC.

This clone occurred once. The rearrangement links TRBV4-3 to TRBJ1-2; D is uncertain. The CDR3 runs 15 residues. The V end was cut by 1 base, the J end by 2 bases, with 11 bases between. CDR1 and CDR2 (germline): LGHNA, YSLEER. The CDR3 DNA is TGCGCCAGCAGCCAAGTTTCCGGGAACAACTATGGCTACACCTTC. It translates to CASSQVSGNNYGYTF.

This clone was observed a single time. The genes are TRBV19 and TRBJ1-5; a weak D match, TRBD1 (5 bases). Germline lookup yields CDR1 LNHDA and CDR2 SQIVND (reference sequence). Between the trimmed V and J ends, which lost 7 bases and 6 bases, there was a span of 19 bases. The CDR3 has 15 residues. CDR3 DNA sequence: TGTGCCAGTACCCCCCCAATGAGCGGGACTCAGCCCCAGCATTTT. Encoded protein: CASTPPMSGTQPQHF.

The chain couples TRBV3-1 (or the pseudogene TRBV3-2) to TRBJ2-5; TRBD2 matches at 12 bases. From germline, CDR1 is LGHDT and CDR2 YNNKEL (reference sequence). The J segment lost 5 bases and the V segment lost 1 base, leaving 5 bases of the junction unmatched. The CDR3 totals 16 residues. The CDR3 region has the DNA TGTGCCAGCAGCCAAGGGGGACTAGCGGGTAGGGAGACCCAGTACTTC. Amino acids: CASSQGGLAGRETQYF.